The 23 T cell receptor beta chains reported below all come from one sample, sequenced in a study of blood T cell repertoires in COVID-19. Generated by immunoSEQ multiplex PCR, the TCRdb table keeps only in-frame clones and is missing some. The data contain 200,000 or so clones, 85% to 90% of them singletons. Material: PBMCs or T cells enriched from blood (not recorded which). The receptor source for this set is a young woman in a cohort exposed to, infected with or recovered from COVID-19 (not recorded which).

J is TRBJ2-6 and V is TRBV3-1 (or the pseudogene TRBV3-2), with a possible D match to TRBD2 (5 bases). Germline V CDR1 and CDR2: LGHDT, YNNKEL (reference sequence). Trimming took off 0 bases at V and 4 bases at J, with 16 bases between the two ends. The CDR3 is 18 residues long. The CDR3 loop is CASSQDLRGVTGANVLTF. CDR3 DNA: TGTGCCAGCAGCCAAGACCTTCGGGGAGTAACCGGGGCCAACGTCCTGACTTTC.

This chain links TRBV28 with TRBJ1-5; weak D call: TRBD1 (6 bases). Trimming pared 6 bases from V and 2 bases from J, leaving 17 bases between. The CDR3 length is 16 residues. CDR1 is MDHEN, CDR2 SYDVKM, per germline. The CDR3 DNA sequence: TGTGCCAGCAGCCCCGGATTTTACAGGGGCAATCAGCCCCAGCATTTT. This translates into CASSPGFYRGNQPQHF.

The V and J genes are TRBV6-6 and TRBJ1-6; 10 bases map to TRBD1. The CDR3 totals 16 residues. Germline assignment: CDR1 MNHNY and CDR2 SVGAGI (reference sequence). J was trimmed by 7 bases and V by 5 bases; bases with no gene match: 8. The CDR3 bases are TGTGCCAGCAGTATACCGGGACAGGGGTCCAATTCACCCCTCCACTTT. Encoded protein: CASSIPGQGSNSPLHF.

The rearrangement joins TRBV28 to TRBJ1-4; 7 bases are shared with TRBD1. V gave up 5 bases and J gave up 4 bases; unmatched junction bases: 10. Germline CDR1 is MDHEN and CDR2 is SYDVKM. This CDR3 contains 16 residues. This CDR3 reads CASSPPDRLLNEKLFF. The CDR3 DNA sequence: TGTGCCAGCAGTCCCCCGGACAGGCTACTTAATGAAAAACTGTTTTTT.

The chain carries TRBV28 and TRBJ1-2, with D possibly being TRBD1 (6 bases). The germline V and J ends were trimmed by 6 bases and 5 bases, with 10 bases remaining between them. The CDR3 spans 12 residues. Germline assignment: CDR1 MDHEN and CDR2 SYDVKM. The CDR3 loop reads CASRADRYGYTF. The DNA for the CDR3 is TGTGCCAGCAGAGCCGACAGGTATGGCTACACCTTC.

This clone was seen only once. This chain joins TRBV19 and TRBJ2-1; D is perhaps TRBD1 (6 bases). V lost 0 bases and J lost 0, with 9 bases in between. The CDR3 runs 16 residues. CDR1 is LNHDA, CDR2 SQIVND, per germline (reference sequence). For the CDR3, the DNA is TGTGCCAGTAGTATAGAACAGGGAAGCTCCTACAATGAGCAGTTCTTC. Its translation is CASSIEQGSSYNEQFF.

The chain has TRBV18 and TRBJ2-1, with 7 positions matching TRBD1. The germline V gene encodes CDR1 KGHSH and CDR2 LQKENI. With 2 bases clipped from V and 3 bases from J, the junction kept 4 bases outside the gene matches. The CDR3 sequence is 15 residues long. CDR3 amino acids: CASSPGRQGYNEQFF. The CDR3 DNA is TGTGCCAGCTCACCAGGGCGACAGGGCTACAATGAGCAGTTCTTC. The variable domain in full, with the rest retrieved from reference TRBV18 and TRBJ2-1, is NAGVMQNPRHLVRRRGQEARLRCSPMKGHSHVYWYRQLPEEGLKFMVYLQKENIIDESGMPKERFSAEFPKEGPSILRIQQVVRGDSAAYFCASSPGRQGYNEQFFGPGTRLTVL.

This clone was seen only once. Other DNA sequences in the same sample also yield this CDR3. The chain links TRBV7-2 to TRBJ1-2, with TRBD1 as a possible D gene (5 bases). From germline, CDR1 is SGHTA and CDR2 FQGNSA. Between the trimmed V and J ends, which lost 1 base and 2 bases, there was a span of 8 bases. The CDR3 spans 14 residues. CDR3 in DNA: TGTGCCAGCAGCTTAGGGGGCGACAACTATGGCTACACCTTC. Translating it yields CASSLGGDNYGYTF.

The gene calls are TRBV19 and TRBJ2-1; D not resolved. With 7 bases removed from V and 4 bases from J, the gap between germline ends came to 14 bases. Germline V lookup: CDR1 LNHDA, CDR2 SQIVND (reference sequence). The CDR3 contains 14 residues. The CDR3 spells CASTQVLQYNEQFF. The CDR3 nucleotides are TGTGCCAGTACCCAGGTTCTACAATACAATGAGCAGTTCTTC. Full variable domain (remainder filled in from reference TRBV19 and TRBJ2-1): DGGITQSPKYLFRKEGQNVTLSCEQNLNHDAMYWYRQDPGQGLRLIYYSQIVNDFQKGDIAEGYSVSREKKESFPLTVTSAQKNPTAFYLCASTQVLQYNEQFFGPGTRLTVL.

This chain's CDR3 is CASSTGTGWDTEAFF. In DNA form, the CDR3 reads TGTGCCAGCAGCACAGGGACAGGGTGGGACACTGAAGCTTTCTTT. The chain has TRBV11-3 and TRBJ1-1; 9 bases align to TRBD1. Germline V gene lookup returns CDR1 SGHNT and CDR2 YENEEA. The CDR3 contains 15 residues. With 5 bases clipped from V and 3 bases from J, the junction kept 7 bases outside the gene matches.

CDR3 nucleotide sequence: TGTGCCACCGACCCCAGACAGGGGGGGATCTATGGCTACACCTTC. It translates to CATDPRQGGIYGYTF. J is TRBJ1-2 and V is TRBV6-5; 9 nucleotides line up with TRBD1. Germline values: CDR1 MNHEY, CDR2 SVGAGI. Germline trimming cut 10 bases from V and 4 bases from J; bases unmatched to any gene: 13. The CDR3 loop spans 15 amino acids.

The chain carries TRBV5-5 and TRBJ1-2, with 11 bases aligning to TRBD1. This CDR3 contains 15 residues. The germline gives CDR1 SGHKS, CDR2 YYEKEE (reference sequence). After removal of 6 bases from V and 2 bases from J, the junction contained 6 bases not matched to a gene. The CDR3 region is CASNLGDRGNYGYTF. Written as DNA, the CDR3 is TGTGCCAGCAACTTAGGGGACAGGGGGAACTATGGCTACACCTTC.

The chain combines TRBV5-1 with TRBJ2-1; 8 positions agree with TRBD2. Germline V CDR1 and CDR2: SGHRS, YFSETQ. This CDR3 has 17 amino acids. J was trimmed by 2 bases and V by 0 bases; bases with no gene match: 7. The CDR3 protein is CASSLGLLAGPYNEQFF. CDR3 nucleotides: TGCGCCAGCAGCTTGGGCCTTCTAGCGGGCCCCTACAATGAGCAGTTCTTC.

This clone was observed a single time. This chain joins TRBV2 and TRBJ1-1, with 8 bases aligning to TRBD1. CDR1 and CDR2 (germline): SNHLY, FYNNEI. The trim removed 6 bases at V and 1 base at J, leaving 4 bases unmatched. The CDR3 has 14 amino acids. The CDR3 protein is CASRDRAPNTEAFF. CDR3 sequence (DNA): TGTGCCAGCAGGGACAGGGCCCCGAACACTGAAGCTTTCTTT.

CDR3 sequence: CASRLQGQGEKLFF. CDR3 bases: TGTGCCAGCAGGCTACAGGGACAGGGGGAAAAACTGTTTTTT. The chain recombines TRBV2 with TRBJ1-4; 10 bases map to TRBD1. V lost 6 bases to trimming and J lost 8 bases; unmatched junction nucleotides: 6. The germline CDR1 and CDR2 sequences are SNHLY and FYNNEI. The CDR3 runs to 14 residues.

This clone was found once. The gene calls are TRBV5-1 and TRBJ1-4, with D maybe TRBD1 (6 bases). V lost 0 bases and J lost 7, with 10 bases in between. Germline values: CDR1 SGHRS, CDR2 YFSETQ. CDR3 length: 14 residues. CDR3 in DNA: TGCGCCAGCAGCTTGGAACAGGGCGCTGAAAAACTGTTTTTT. Protein: CASSLEQGAEKLFF. Full variable domain (outside the CDR3, taken from reference TRBV5-1 and TRBJ1-4): KAGVTQTPRYLIKTRGQQVTLSCSPISGHRSVSWYQQTPGQGLQFLFEYFSETQRNKGNFPGRFSGRQFSNSRSEMNVSTLELGDSALYLCASSLEQGAEKLFFGSGTQLSVL.

The V gene is TRBV2, the J gene TRBJ1-4; no clear D gene. This CDR3 is built from 13 residues. Germline lookup yields CDR1 SNHLY and CDR2 FYNNEI. Trimming pared 1 base from V and 4 bases from J, leaving 4 bases between. CDR3 region: CASSEDYNEKLFF. CDR3 nucleotides: TGTGCCAGCAGTGAAGACTATAATGAAAAACTGTTTTTT.

The rearrangement links TRBV6-6 to TRBJ1-1, with D maybe TRBD1 (5 bases). The germline CDR1 and CDR2 sequences are MNHNY and SVGAGI (reference sequence). V lost 4 bases, J lost 11 bases, and 17 bases lay in between. The CDR3 runs to 13 residues. The CDR3 nucleotides read TGTGCCAGCAGTTCCGTAGACAGCTCTAGGGCTTTCTTT. Residues: CASSSVDSSRAFF.

This chain uses TRBV21-1 with TRBJ1-2. TRBV21-1 is deemed a pseudogene. This CDR3 has 17 residues. This chain's CDR3 is CASSKRWSGWTNYGYTF. CDR3 DNA sequence: TGTGCCAGCAGCAAACGTTGGAGCGGATGGACTAACTATGGCTACACCTTC.

The rearrangement links TRBV11-3 to TRBJ1-6; TRBD1 aligns across 12 bases. This CDR3 is built from 18 residues. CDR1 is SGHNT and CDR2 is YENEEA in the germline V gene. V was clipped by 6 bases and J by 7 bases; unmatched bases: 13. CDR3 nucleotides: TGTGCCAGCAGTGCCGGTGGGGACAGGGGGCTTCGGAATTCACCCCTCCACTTT. Encoded protein: CASSAGGDRGLRNSPLHF.

The gene calls are TRBV7-6 and TRBJ2-1; maybe TRBD1 (6 bases). The germline CDR1 and CDR2 sequences are SGHVS and FNYEAQ. The length of the CDR3 is 13 residues. Trimming shortened V by 2 bases and J by 5 bases, and 7 bases separated the two germline ends. For the CDR3, the DNA is TGTGCCAGCAGCTTACCAGGGGACAATGAGCAGTTCTTC. Encoded protein: CASSLPGDNEQFF.

The chain carries TRBV6-5 and TRBJ1-2; the match to TRBD1 covers 12 bases. The trim removed 6 bases at V and 6 bases at J, leaving 2 bases unmatched. The CDR3 consists of 13 residues. CDR1 is MNHEY, CDR2 SVGAGI, per germline. Here the CDR3 reads CASRWDRGHGYTF. For the CDR3, the DNA is TGTGCCAGCAGGTGGGACAGGGGGCATGGCTACACCTTC.

This chain joins TRBV11-3 and TRBJ2-3; 11 bases match TRBD2. J gave up 5 bases and V 5 bases, and 9 bases lay outside the gene matches. CDR3 length equals 16 residues. From germline, CDR1 is SGHNT and CDR2 YENEEA. In DNA form, the CDR3 reads TGTGCCAGCAGCCCGCCCACTAGCGGGGGTAAAGATACGCAGTATTTT. Its translation: CASSPPTSGGKDTQYF.